This is a list of T cell receptor beta chains from one sample in a study of blood T cell repertoires in COVID-19. Produced via immunoSEQ multiplex PCR; TCRdb's table is partial and in-frame only. In the table there are about 400,000 clones, over 85% of which are singletons. The sample taken for sequencing was PBMCs or T cells enriched from blood (not recorded which). These receptors all come from a woman under 40 who had recovered from COVID-19. Each CDR3 is given with its conserved first and last residue.

TRBJ2-7 TRBV7-3 CASSAGQYGYEQYF
TRBJ2-1 TRBV15 CATSRDPVYNEQFF
TRBJ2-1 TRBV6-5 CASRLTGGEQFF
TRBJ1-1 TRBV7-9 CASSMSGQGGTEAFF
TRBJ2-7 TRBV28 CASSLEGGEQYF
TRBJ1-1 TRBV21-1 CASSCRQGTEAFF
TRBJ1-2 TRBV10-3 CAISESSGYGYTF
TRBJ1-1 TRBV19 CASSTNRGRAFF
TRBJ2-7 TRBV5-4 CASSLGQGDYEQYF
TRBJ1-4 TRBV29-1 CSVLGGGNEKLFF
TRBJ2-3 TRBV4-2 CASSLWSSGTDTQYF
TRBJ2-5 TRBV20-1 CSGGTQETQYF
TRBJ2-1 TRBV14 CASSFSGGIYNEQFF
TRBJ2-7 TRBV29-1 CSGRGQGKNEQYF
TRBJ2-1 TRBV7-9 CASSFGQGAGNEQFF
TRBJ2-5 TRBV4-2 CASSPRDRGLEAQYF
TRBJ1-2 TRBV19 CASSVDRFSYGYTF
TRBJ1-6 TRBV27 CASSLTAKAALHF
TRBJ2-2 TRBV19 CASSIGLGRQGLSRELFF
TRBJ2-7 TRBV6-1 CASSESGVTGHEQYF
TRBJ2-3 TRBV18 CASSLDRGPTDTQYF
TRBJ1-4 TRBV6-5 CASSYVRQAFSEKLFF
TRBJ2-2 TRBV2 CASSLAGGYTGELFF
TRBJ2-3 TRBV5-6 CASSLHRDNSPLPDTQYF
TRBJ1-1 TRBV12-3/TRBV12-4 CASSSGTGAEAFF
TRBJ1-4 TRBV24-1 CATSEMLGVSGRREKLFF
TRBJ1-1 TRBV10-3 CAISDTGAKNTEAFF
TRBJ2-3 TRBV27 CASSPGVVGDTQYF
TRBJ2-1 TRBV10-3 CAINERDRGYNEQFF
TRBJ1-4 TRBV11-2 CASTQSNEKLFF
TRBJ1-2 TRBV30 CAWSPDTGDNYGYTF
TRBJ1-6 TRBV9 CASSGTGSNSPLHF
TRBJ1-2 TRBV5-6 CASSLRAAVSGYTF
TRBJ2-3 TRBV7-9 CASSLLDRTDTQYF
TRBJ2-7 TRBV2 CASSTQLAGGAYEQYF
TRBJ2-7 TRBV5-4 CASSLGLADEQYF
TRBJ2-7 TRBV5-8 CASRKGLNYEQYF
TRBJ1-1 TRBV7-9 CASSKATGPYTEAFF
TRBJ2-3 TRBV4-1 CASSQRLAGGPTDTQYF
TRBJ1-1 TRBV7-9 CASSSEENPNTEAFF
TRBJ1-1 TRBV9 CASSPLQAKNTEAFF
TRBJ1-5 TRBV28 CASSRDRAVDQPQHF
TRBJ1-5 TRBV2 CASSDDRVGNQPQHF
TRBJ2-7 TRBV5-6 CASSAPGQGAYEQYF
TRBJ1-2 TRBV5-5 CASSLLHRDRVLTMATTF
TRBJ2-1 TRBV6-5 CASRTGTEQFF
TRBJ1-2 TRBV6-6 CASRRGHRTDYGYTF
TRBJ1-1 TRBV7-6 CASSLAADSRGTEAFF
TRBJ1-2 TRBV2 CASSESRVNGYTF
TRBJ1-1 TRBV6-1 CASSEQGGVNTEAFF
TRBJ2-7 TRBV7-9 CASSFRGGDSYEQYF
TRBJ1-2 TRBV12-3/TRBV12-4 CASSLAGDGYTF
TRBJ1-1 TRBV7-2 CASRLTGGGTEAFF
TRBJ2-1 TRBV10-3 CAISAGSSLYPFF
TRBJ1-6 TRBV29-1 CSVVDRGDSPLHF
TRBJ2-1 TRBV24-1 CATSGITSSYNEQFF